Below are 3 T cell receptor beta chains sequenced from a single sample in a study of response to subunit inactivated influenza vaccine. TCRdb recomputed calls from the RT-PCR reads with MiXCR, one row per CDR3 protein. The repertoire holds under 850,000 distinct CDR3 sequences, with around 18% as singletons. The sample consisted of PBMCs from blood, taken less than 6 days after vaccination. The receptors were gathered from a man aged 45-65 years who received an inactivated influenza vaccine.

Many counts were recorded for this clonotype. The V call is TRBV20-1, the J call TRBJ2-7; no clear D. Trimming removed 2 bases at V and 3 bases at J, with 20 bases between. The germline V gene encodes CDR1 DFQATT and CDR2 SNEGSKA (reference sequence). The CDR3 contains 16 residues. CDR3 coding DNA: TGCAGTGCTAGACCTCCCGCGACCTTTTTGATCTACGAGCAGTACTTC. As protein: CSARPPATFLIYEQYF.

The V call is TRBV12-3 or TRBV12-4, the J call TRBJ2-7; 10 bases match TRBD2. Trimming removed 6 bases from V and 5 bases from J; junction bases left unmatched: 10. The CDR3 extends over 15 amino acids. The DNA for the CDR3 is TGTGCCAGCAGCCCAGACCTAGCGGGAGTTAACGAGCAGTACTTC. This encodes CASSPDLAGVNEQYF.

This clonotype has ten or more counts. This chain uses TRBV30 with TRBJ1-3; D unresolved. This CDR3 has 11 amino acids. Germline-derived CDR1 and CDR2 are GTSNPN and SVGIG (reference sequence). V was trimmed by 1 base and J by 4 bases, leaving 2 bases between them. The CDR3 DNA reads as TGTGCCTGGAGTGGGGGAAACACCATATATTTT. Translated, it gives CAWSGGNTIYF.